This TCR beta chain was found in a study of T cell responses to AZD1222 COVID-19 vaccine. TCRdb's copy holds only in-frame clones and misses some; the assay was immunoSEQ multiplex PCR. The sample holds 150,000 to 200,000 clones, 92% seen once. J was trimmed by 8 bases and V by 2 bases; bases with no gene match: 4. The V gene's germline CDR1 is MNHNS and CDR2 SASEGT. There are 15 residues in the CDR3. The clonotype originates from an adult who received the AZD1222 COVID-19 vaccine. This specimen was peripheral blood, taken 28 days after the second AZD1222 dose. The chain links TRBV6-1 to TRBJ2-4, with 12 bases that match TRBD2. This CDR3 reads CASSELAGGPDIQYF. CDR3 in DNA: TGTGCCAGCAGTGAACTAGCGGGGGGGCCGGACATTCAGTACTTC.